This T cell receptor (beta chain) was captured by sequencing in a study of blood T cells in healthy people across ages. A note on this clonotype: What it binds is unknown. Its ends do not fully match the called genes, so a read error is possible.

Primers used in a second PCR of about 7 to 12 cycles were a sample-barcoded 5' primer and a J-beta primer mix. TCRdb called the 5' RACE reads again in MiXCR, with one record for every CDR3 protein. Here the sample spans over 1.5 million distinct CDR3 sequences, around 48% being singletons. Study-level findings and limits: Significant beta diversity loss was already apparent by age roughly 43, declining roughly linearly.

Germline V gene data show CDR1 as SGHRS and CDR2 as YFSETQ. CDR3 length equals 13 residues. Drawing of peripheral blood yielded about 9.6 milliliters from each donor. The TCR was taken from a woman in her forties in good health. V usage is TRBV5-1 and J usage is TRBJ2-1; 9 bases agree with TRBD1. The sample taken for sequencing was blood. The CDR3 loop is CATKQGALNERFF. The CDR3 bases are TGCGCCACCAAACAGGGGGCGTTGAATGAGCGGTTCTTC.